This T cell receptor beta chain was profiled in a study of human T cells and chemical hapten exposure. Study-level background: Among samples, TCR yields varied mainly because of small differences in pooled library volume.

As the library was built, unique molecular identifiers were attached to individual cDNA molecules. TCRdb re-derived calls from the RACE reads in MiXCR, one entry per CDR3 protein. Among about 260,000 distinct CDR3 sequences, 7.5% to 10% were seen once, and the ten largest hold 2.3%. This clonotype was seen more than once but under ten times. Time point noted: pre-sensitization, week 0. As for treatment: therapeutic diphenylcyclopropenone sensitization with weekly scalp DPC. The clonotype originates from a middle-aged woman with alopecia areata. Some clones in this sample may be carry-over from other donors' samples. This sample comprised whole blood, obtained in connection with sensitization to the hapten diphenylcyclopropenone (DPC).

The chain's CDR3 is CASSGRGSGRRGATDTQYF. DNA of the CDR3: TGTGCCAGCAGCGGAAGGGGGAGCGGGAGGAGAGGGGCCACAGATACGCAGTATTTT. The chain links TRBV4-2 to TRBJ2-3; TRBD2 aligns across 9 bases. Germline CDR1 reads LGHNA; CDR2 reads YNFKEQ. The CDR3 loop spans 19 amino acids. Germline trimming cut 5 bases from V and 2 bases from J; bases unmatched to any gene: 17.